The present entry profiles one T cell receptor beta chain with its context. The CDR3 covers 12 residues. Trimming took 4 bases from V and 5 from J, leaving 9 bases between them. Per the germline V gene, CDR1 is LGHDT and CDR2 is YNNKEL (reference sequence). This entry comes from a study of blood T cell repertoires in COVID-19. Study-wide background: The samples span acute and convalescent COVID-19 from the United States, Italy and Spain. Sample material is recorded as cDNA or gDNA derived from T cells, B-cell-depleted T cells, or PBMCs.

Original analysis: Reference gene primer amplification yielded estimated nucleated cell counts. Some clones are missing from TCRdb's copy, which holds only in-frame ones; the method was immunoSEQ multiplex PCR. V, J and clone size are taken as reported in that table, and D and trimming were inferred from the DNA itself. The sample yields under 250,000 clones, about 80% seen once. Sequencing was carried out using peripheral blood. This rearrangement joins TRBV3-1 (or the pseudogene TRBV3-2) to TRBJ2-7; D unresolved. This clonotype was obtained from a woman aged 25 to 39 who had recovered from COVID-19. The CDR3 DNA is TGTGCCAGCAGCCGAACTACCAACGAGCAGTACTTC. As protein: CASSRTTNEQYF.